Presented here are 30 T cell receptor beta chains from one specimen sequenced in a study of CD8 T cells in ankylosing spondylitis. TCRdb reprocessed the 5' RACE reads with MiXCR, giving one entry per CDR3 protein. Of around 130,000 distinct CDR3 sequences in the sample, around 7% were seen once. The sequenced sample was blood, either unsorted or a sorted T cell fraction (not recorded which). The receptor source for this set is a male donor with ankylosing spondylitis or in good health (not recorded which).

This sequence joins TRBV19 and TRBJ2-2; D is possibly TRBD1 (6 bases). CDR3 size: 15 residues. Germline CDR1 is LNHDA and CDR2 is SQIVND (reference sequence). V lost 7 bases, J lost 7 bases, and 19 bases lay in between. The CDR3 region is CASIPHDRRGGELFF. Here the CDR3 DNA reads TGTGCCAGTATCCCCCACGACAGGAGAGGCGGGGAGCTGTTTTTT. The full variable domain, its missing parts supplied by reference TRBV19 and TRBJ2-2, is DGGITQSPKYLFRKEGQNVTLSCEQNLNHDAMYWYRQDPGQGLRLIYYSQIVNDFQKGDIAEGYSVSREKKESFPLTVTSAQKNPTAFYLCASIPHDRRGGELFFGEGSRLTVL.

The V and J genes are TRBV20-1 and TRBJ2-3; D is unresolved. Trimming left V 3 bases short and J 3 bases short, with 13 bases between. The CDR3 sequence is 14 residues long. CDR1 is DFQATT and CDR2 is SNEGSKA in the germline V gene (reference sequence). The CDR3 sequence: CSASSSRRTDTQYF. The DNA for the CDR3 is TGCAGTGCTAGCTCTAGTCGGAGAACAGATACGCAGTATTTT.

A note on this clonotype: One junction end does not reproduce the germline sequence, and a read error may be involved. This sequence joins TRBV3-1 and TRBJ1-1; D possibly corresponds to TRBD1 (5 bases). The germline V gene has CDR1 LGHDT and CDR2 YNNKEL (reference sequence). This CDR3 has 14 residues. CDR3 residues: CASRQGVGNTEAFF. The CDR3 region has the DNA TGTGCCAGCAGGCAAGGGGTGGGGAACACTGAAGCTTTCTTT.

This clonotype has at least ten counts. The V and J genes are TRBV5-1 and TRBJ2-2; TRBD2 aligns across 8 bases. The CDR3 has 15 amino acids. CDR1 is SGHRS and CDR2 is YFSETQ in the germline V gene. Trimming at V came to 2 bases and at J to 5 bases, leaving 5 bases not matched to a gene. The chain's CDR3 is CASSFTTSATGELFF. The CDR3 nucleotides are TGCGCCAGCAGCTTTACGACTAGCGCAACCGGGGAGCTGTTTTTT.

This clonotype was seen a handful of times. V usage is TRBV7-9 and J usage is TRBJ2-2, with unresolved D. The CDR3 is 14 amino acids. Germline loops: CDR1 SEHNR, CDR2 FQNEAQ (reference sequence). V was clipped by 7 bases and J by 2 bases, with 11 bases between them. CDR3 bases: TGTGCCAGCACCGGACGGACCAACACCGGGGAGCTGTTTTTT. Translation gives CASTGRTNTGELFF.

This clonotype was counted ten times or more. The chain couples TRBV24-1 to TRBJ2-3, with D maybe TRBD2 (6 bases). Trimming took off 4 bases at V and 2 bases at J, with 12 bases between the two ends. CDR1 KGHDR and CDR2 SFDVKD come from the germline V gene. This CDR3 comprises 15 residues. CDR3 sequence: CATSDHGGFTDTQYF. The CDR3 DNA reads as TGTGCCACCAGTGACCACGGGGGATTCACAGATACGCAGTATTTT.

This clonotype was recorded many times. The chain uses TRBV24-1 and TRBJ2-1, with D possibly TRBD1 on 6 matching bases. The CDR3 has 17 amino acids. Germline CDR1 and CDR2: KGHDR and SFDVKD. V was shortened by 4 bases and J by 0 bases, with 15 bases between the two germline ends. The CDR3 nucleotides are TGTGCCACCAGTGACGCCTTCGGGACAAGCTCCTACAATGAGCAGTTCTTC. Its translation: CATSDAFGTSSYNEQFF.

At least ten counts were recorded for this clonotype. This chain connects TRBV12-3 or TRBV12-4 to TRBJ1-5; D is possibly TRBD1 (6 bases). This CDR3 has 14 amino acids. V was trimmed by 3 bases and J by 7 bases, leaving 13 bases between them. The CDR3 loop is CASSFGGGGQPQHF. Here the CDR3 DNA reads TGTGCCAGCAGTTTTGGAGGGGGAGGACAGCCCCAGCATTTT.

V usage is TRBV6-4 and J usage is TRBJ1-5, with D possibly TRBD1 on 6 matching bases. The CDR3 runs 12 residues. Germline loops: CDR1 MRHNA, CDR2 SNTAGT. V was pared by 8 bases and J by 3 bases, with 8 bases between. The CDR3 DNA is TGTGCCAGCTACAGGGACAATCAGCCCCAGCATTTT. The encoded protein is CASYRDNQPQHF.

At least ten counts were recorded for this clonotype. V usage is TRBV7-2 and J usage is TRBJ1-2; tentative D call: TRBD1 (6 bases). CDR1 is SGHTA, CDR2 FQGNSA, per germline. V shed 4 bases and J shed 4 bases, with 16 bases lying between them. The CDR3 spans 15 residues. The CDR3 DNA reads TGTGCCAGCAGCTCACCTCTTGGGGGGGCCTATGGCTACACCTTC. As protein: CASSSPLGGAYGYTF.

This clonotype was seen repeatedly, ten times or more. The genes are TRBV5-1 and TRBJ1-1, with D unresolved. Deletions cut 7 bases from V and 0 bases from J, with 7 bases between. CDR1 and CDR2 (germline): SGHRS, YFSETQ. The length of the CDR3 is 12 residues. CDR3 sequence (DNA): TGCGCCAGCGGGAAGATGAACACTGAAGCTTTCTTT. It encodes CASGKMNTEAFF.

This clonotype was recorded many times. The rearrangement joins TRBV12-3 or TRBV12-4 to TRBJ2-4; D ambiguous. The CDR3 extends over 12 amino acids. Trimming took off 6 bases at V and 6 bases at J, with 9 bases between the two ends. CDR3 sequence: CASSHGVNIQYF. The CDR3 region has the DNA TGTGCCAGCAGCCACGGAGTAAACATTCAGTACTTC.

The table lists this clonotype with many counts. The chain employs TRBV4-1 and TRBJ2-7; no definite D call. The V and J ends lost 1 base and 4 bases respectively, with 14 bases between them. The CDR3 consists of 15 residues. Germline V gene sequence: CDR1 MGHRA, CDR2 YSYEKL. The CDR3 DNA reads TGCGCCAGCAGCCAAGGGGCAGGCTCGGTTTACGAGCAGTACTTC. It encodes CASSQGAGSVYEQYF.

This clonotype came up many times. The chain couples TRBV7-2 to TRBJ2-5; no definite D call. Trimming cost V 3 bases and J 2 bases, with 7 bases left between them. Looked up from germline, CDR1 is SGHTA and CDR2 is FQGNSA. The CDR3 is made up of 13 amino acids. The CDR3 nucleotides are TGTGCCAGCAGCTTCCGTCGACAAGAGACCCAGTACTTC. Residues: CASSFRRQETQYF. Full variable domain (outside the CDR3, taken from reference TRBV7-2 and TRBJ2-5): GAGVSQSPSNKVTEKGKDVELRCDPISGHTALYWYRQSLGQGLEFLIYFQGNSAPDKSGLPSDRFSAERTGGSVSTLTIQRTQQEDSAVYLCASSFRRQETQYFGPGTRLLVL.

The genes are TRBV20-1 and TRBJ1-3, with D perhaps TRBD1 (6 bases). Trimming removed 4 bases from V and 3 bases from J, with 16 bases in between. CDR3 length: 15 residues. Germline V lookup: CDR1 DFQATT, CDR2 SNEGSKA (reference sequence). CDR3 protein: CSATPDSKDGNTIYF. Written as DNA, the CDR3 is TGCAGTGCTACACCGGACAGCAAGGATGGAAACACCATATATTTT.

This clonotype was counted ten times or more. The genes are TRBV30 and TRBJ2-7, with D perhaps TRBD1 (5 bases). Germline CDR1 is GTSNPN and CDR2 is SVGIG (reference sequence). V dropped 0 bases and J dropped 0 bases, with 6 bases sitting between them. This CDR3 is built from 13 residues. The CDR3 sequence: CAWSVGASYEQYF. The CDR3 DNA reads as TGTGCCTGGAGTGTAGGGGCCTCCTACGAGCAGTACTTC. Using reference TRBV30 and TRBJ2-7 for the parts outside the CDR3, the full variable domain is SQTIHQWPATLVQPVGSPLSLECTVEGTSNPNLYWYRQAAGRGLQLLFYSVGIGQISSEVPQNLSASRPQDRQFILSSKKLLLSDSGFYLCAWSVGASYEQYFGPGTRLTVT.

This clonotype has ten or more counts. The chain has TRBV7-3 and TRBJ1-6; D is uncertain. The ends were cut back, 5 bases at V and 8 bases at J, with 16 bases in the middle. Germline V lookup: CDR1 SGHTA, CDR2 FQGTGA. The CDR3 sequence is 15 residues long. This chain's CDR3 is CASSNGPVQHSPLHF. The CDR3 nucleotides are TGTGCCAGCAGCAACGGCCCCGTACAGCATTCACCCCTCCACTTT. The full variable domain, its missing parts supplied by reference TRBV7-3 and TRBJ1-6, is GAGVSQTPSNKVTEKGKYVELRCDPISGHTALYWYRQSLGQGPEFLIYFQGTGAADDSGLPNDRFFAVRPEGSVSTLKIQRTERGDSAVYLCASSNGPVQHSPLHFGNGTRLTVT.

This clonotype was recorded many times. The V and J genes are TRBV12-3 or TRBV12-4 and TRBJ1-4; 10 bases fit TRBD1. Trimming removed 5 bases from V and 5 bases from J; junction bases left unmatched: 5. CDR3 length equals 15 residues. CDR3: CASSDWTGGNEKLFF. The CDR3 DNA reads TGTGCCAGCAGTGATTGGACAGGGGGAAATGAAAAACTGTTTTTT.

This clonotype was observed many times. This chain joins TRBV5-1 and TRBJ1-1, with D possibly being TRBD1 (5 bases). Germline V gene data show CDR1 as SGHRS and CDR2 as YFSETQ. This CDR3 is built from 15 residues. V lost 0 bases and J lost 1, with 10 bases in between. The CDR3 region has the DNA TGCGCCAGCAGCTTGGATGGACACAAGAACACTGAAGCTTTCTTT. Translating it yields CASSLDGHKNTEAFF.

This clonotype was counted many times. The rearrangement links TRBV20-1 to TRBJ2-1, with 8 bases matching TRBD2. With 0 bases clipped from V and 8 bases from J, the junction kept 9 bases outside the gene matches. This CDR3 contains 15 residues. CDR1 and CDR2 (germline): DFQATT, SNEGSKA (reference sequence). The CDR3 DNA is TGCAGTGCTAGAGATCCCGGGACGGGGGGGGATGAGCAGTTCTTC. Translation: CSARDPGTGGDEQFF.

This clonotype has a count of ten or more. The chain links TRBV5-1 to TRBJ2-3; D tentatively fits TRBD1 or TRBD2 (6 bases each). The germline V gene has CDR1 SGHRS and CDR2 YFSETQ. Deletions cut 5 bases from V and 0 bases from J, with 13 bases between. This CDR3 is built from 15 residues. DNA for the CDR3: TGCGCCAGCAGTGATAGGGGGGCTAGCACAGATACGCAGTATTTT. Protein: CASSDRGASTDTQYF. The whole variable domain, remainder taken from reference TRBV5-1 and TRBJ2-3, is KAGVTQTPRYLIKTRGQQVTLSCSPISGHRSVSWYQQTPGQGLQFLFEYFSETQRNKGNFPGRFSGRQFSNSRSEMNVSTLELGDSALYLCASSDRGASTDTQYFGPGTRLTVL.

This clonotype was detected ten times or more. J is TRBJ2-5 and V is TRBV15, with 7 nucleotides matching TRBD2. The CDR3 totals 15 residues. Germline V gene data show CDR1 as LNHNV and CDR2 as YYDKDF (reference sequence). V lost 0 bases and J lost 2; bases outside the gene matches: 3. DNA of the CDR3: TGTGCCACCAGCAGAGAACAACTAGCGCAAGAGACCCAGTACTTC. Amino acid sequence: CATSREQLAQETQYF.

In its sample, this clonotype was seen many times. This chain joins TRBV29-1 and TRBJ1-2; D uncertain. Trimming pared 6 bases from V and 4 bases from J, leaving 12 bases between. This CDR3 is 12 amino acids long. Per germline, CDR1 SQVTM and CDR2 ANQGSEA. The CDR3 DNA is TGCAGCGTGAGCGGCCTTTTCTATGGCTACACCTTC. Its translation: CSVSGLFYGYTF.

This clonotype occurred many times. This chain uses TRBV6-5 with TRBJ2-2; unclear D gene. The V end lost 2 bases, the J end lost 2 bases, and 15 bases lay between the germline ends. CDR3 length: 17 amino acids. CDR1 and CDR2 from the germline V gene are MNHEY and SVGAGI. Here the CDR3 DNA reads TGTGCCAGCAGTTACGGAGAGATCCCAATCAACACCGGGGAGCTGTTTTTT. It yields the protein CASSYGEIPINTGELFF.

This clonotype occurred many times. The CDR3 sequence is CASNPTGSGGGYTF. CDR3 coding DNA: TGTGCCAGCAATCCCACGGGGAGTGGAGGGGGCTACACCTTC. V usage is TRBV12-3 or TRBV12-4 and J usage is TRBJ1-2; D gene ambiguous. V lost 7 bases, J lost 8 bases, and 20 bases lay in between. This CDR3 spans 14 amino acids.

This clonotype was observed many times. This chain connects TRBV20-1 to TRBJ2-7; maybe TRBD2 (5 bases). V was trimmed by 2 bases and J by 2 bases, leaving 22 bases between them. Per the germline V gene, CDR1 is DFQATT and CDR2 is SNEGSKA (reference sequence). The CDR3 extends over 17 amino acids. For the CDR3, the DNA is TGCAGTGCTAGACCCATGGTTGTAGCCCGGGGAACCTACGAGCAGTACTTC. This translates into CSARPMVVARGTYEQYF.

This clonotype appeared many times. This chain joins TRBV11-2 and TRBJ1-1, with D perhaps matching TRBD1 (6 bases). This CDR3 spans 15 amino acids. Trimming took off 3 bases at V and 9 bases at J, with 20 bases between the two ends. The germline CDR1 and CDR2 sequences are SGHAT and FQNNGV. The CDR3 bases are TGTGCCAGCAGCTTTCGGGGGGCCTCTGTCGATAAAGCTTTCTTT. This translates into CASSFRGASVDKAFF.

This clonotype was counted ten times or more. The V and J genes are TRBV12-3 or TRBV12-4 and TRBJ2-1, with 7 bases that match TRBD1. The CDR3 totals 13 residues. V lost 6 bases to trimming and J lost 7 bases; unmatched junction nucleotides: 6. The CDR3 sequence is CASSPQGWNEQFF. The CDR3 DNA reads as TGTGCCAGCAGCCCACAGGGGTGGAATGAGCAGTTCTTC.

This clonotype was detected ten times or more. This rearrangement joins TRBV5-1 to TRBJ2-3; 12 nucleotides match TRBD2. The V and J ends lost 1 base and 4 bases, in that order; junction bases with no gene match: 4. CDR1 is SGHRS, CDR2 YFSETQ, per germline. The CDR3 runs 16 residues. CDR3 residues: CASSLILAGGSDTQYF. CDR3 in DNA: TGCGCCAGCAGCTTGATTCTAGCGGGAGGGTCAGATACGCAGTATTTT.

This clonotype was seen repeatedly, ten times or more. The chain employs TRBV20-1 and TRBJ2-7; TRBD1 might be the D (6 bases). CDR1 and CDR2 from the germline V gene are DFQATT and SNEGSKA (reference sequence). The V gene lost 3 bases and the J gene lost 3 bases, with 12 bases spanning the gap. This CDR3 has 13 amino acids. The CDR3 loop is CSARGAGVYEQYF. In DNA form, the CDR3 reads TGCAGTGCTAGGGGGGCTGGAGTCTACGAGCAGTACTTC.